The clone carrying this T cell receptor beta chain was detected ten times or more. Its antigen is still unknown. The CDR3 runs to 13 residues. Germline CDR1 SQVTM, CDR2 ANQGSEA. After removal of 1 base from V and 5 bases from J, the junction contained 1 base not matched to a gene. It was with a sample-barcoded 5' primer and a J-beta primer mix that a second PCR of roughly 7 to 12 cycles was run. Unique molecular identifiers of 12 random nucleotides labeled each cDNA. The study obtained at least 3 million CDR3-containing paired-end reads from every sample. TCRdb reanalysed the 5' RACE reads using MiXCR and keeps one entry per CDR3 protein. The sample consists of about 650,000 distinct CDR3 sequences, 32% of them appearing once. These data come from a study of blood T cells in healthy people across ages. No fewer than 6 million PBMCs went into each sample. Study-wide findings and caveats: Naive CD4+ cells and diversity were both higher in long-lived donors than in aged donors.

Material for sequencing was blood. The V and J genes are TRBV29-1 and TRBJ1-2; 10 nucleotides agree with TRBD1. The TCR comes from an elderly woman in good health. The CDR3 DNA reads TGCAGCGTTGAAGGACAGGGGGCTTATGGCTACACCTTC. It yields the protein CSVEGQGAYGYTF.